The entry below describes one T cell receptor beta chain. The CDR3 runs to 15 residues. Germline V CDR1 and CDR2: SGHNT, YYREEE (reference sequence). Germline trimming cut 0 bases from V and 6 bases from J; bases unmatched to any gene: 6. This entry is derived from a study of shared clonotypes between healthy human individuals. Every subset's genomic DNA went evenly onto several immunoSEQ plates. Data came from immunoSEQ multiplex PCR; TCRdb stores just in-frame clones and leaves some out. Of approximately 740,000 clones listed, about 74% are singletons. This clonotype was obtained from a woman aged 30 to 39 in good health. What was sequenced was memory CD4+ T cells sorted from blood. The subset denotes: CD45RA-negative fraction. The chain joins TRBV5-4 to TRBJ2-1; 7 nucleotides match TRBD2. The CDR3 reads CASSLGTSPFNEQFF. In nucleotides, the CDR3 is TGTGCCAGCAGCTTGGGGACTAGTCCCTTCAATGAGCAGTTCTTC.